This entry lists 11 T cell receptor beta chains sequenced from one sample in a study of cytomegalovirus exposure and HLA in healthy donors. Researchers ran the PCR with 60 Vbeta and 13 Jbeta primers. Only in-frame clones appear in the TCRdb table, and some are missing; sequencing was by immunoSEQ multiplex PCR. The profile shows about 220,000 clones, roughly 79% of them singletons. Source material: PBMCs. These receptor sequences come from a male donor in good health and CMV-seronegative.

V usage is TRBV5-8 and J usage is TRBJ1-2; 10 bases are shared with TRBD1. The length of the CDR3 is 15 residues. V lost 4 bases, J lost 4 bases, and 7 bases stayed unmatched. Germline CDR1 SGHTS, CDR2 YDEGEE. The CDR3 DNA sequence: TGTGCCAGCAGCCCGGGGACAGGGGCTCGCTATGGCTACACCTTC. Translated: CASSPGTGARYGYTF. The variable domain in full, with the rest retrieved from reference TRBV5-8 and TRBJ1-2, is EAGVTQSPTHLIKTRGQQATLRCSPISGHTSVYWYQQALGLGLQFLLWYDEGEERNRGNFPPRFSGRQFPNYSSELNVNALELEDSALYLCASSPGTGARYGYTFGSGTRLTVV.

The chain has TRBV5-1 and TRBJ2-5; 7 bases fit TRBD2. Per the germline V gene, CDR1 is SGHRS and CDR2 is YFSETQ. V was pared by 0 bases and J by 6 bases, with 11 bases of the junction left unmatched. This CDR3 comprises 16 residues. The CDR3 sequence is CASSLAGQGGSKTQYF. The CDR3 nucleotides read TGCGCCAGCAGCTTGGCCGGGCAGGGAGGGTCCAAGACCCAGTACTTC.

The chain carries TRBV10-3 and TRBJ2-1; 7 nucleotides line up with TRBD1. J gave up 3 bases and V 9 bases, and 8 bases lay outside the gene matches. The CDR3 length is 14 residues. CDR1 is ENHRY, CDR2 SYGVKD, per germline. This chain's CDR3 is CAMRGQEGYNEQFF. The CDR3 region has the DNA TGTGCCATGCGCGGACAGGAAGGCTACAATGAGCAGTTCTTC.

This chain connects TRBV9 to TRBJ2-7; D ambiguous. CDR1 is SGDLS, CDR2 YYNGEE, per germline. V lost 4 bases to trimming and J lost 5 bases, with 13 bases between them. The CDR3 covers 13 residues. CDR3 sequence reads: CASSKQTENEQYF. CDR3 DNA sequence: TGTGCCAGCAGCAAGCAAACAGAGAACGAGCAGTACTTC.

This clone was found a few times. The chain combines TRBV5-6 with TRBJ1-5; 9 nucleotides agree with TRBD1. V was clipped by 2 bases and J by 6 bases; unmatched bases: 6. The germline CDR1 and CDR2 sequences are SGHDT and YYEEEE. The CDR3 loop spans 15 amino acids. CDR3 bases: TGTGCCAGCAGCTTTCGGCCGACAGGGGGTCAGCCCCAGCATTTT. Translation: CASSFRPTGGQPQHF.

V usage is TRBV7-9 and J usage is TRBJ2-3; TRBD2 agrees at 14 bases. The trim removed 4 bases at V and 3 bases at J, leaving 3 bases unmatched. Germline assignment: CDR1 SEHNR and CDR2 FQNEAQ (reference sequence). The CDR3 totals 16 residues. The CDR3 DNA reads TGTGCCAGCAGCTCAGGACTAGCGGGAGGTACAGATACGCAGTATTTT. Its protein is CASSSGLAGGTDTQYF.

This clone was observed a few times. This chain uses TRBV7-2 with TRBJ2-7; TRBD2 might be the D (5 bases). Germline CDR1 reads SGHTA; CDR2 reads FQGNSA. V was clipped by 4 bases and J by 0 bases, with 22 bases between them. The CDR3 runs 18 residues. CDR3 nucleotide sequence: TGTGCCAGCAGCTCCCGAGGCCATATATTGGGGAGCTCCTACGAGCAGTACTTC. Its protein is CASSSRGHILGSSYEQYF. Looking up the rest from reference TRBV7-2 and TRBJ2-7 gives the full variable domain: GAGVSQSPSNKVTEKGKDVELRCDPISGHTALYWYRQSLGQGLEFLIYFQGNSAPDKSGLPSDRFSAERTGGSVSTLTIQRTQQEDSAVYLCASSSRGHILGSSYEQYFGPGTRLTVT.

V gene TRBV7-7 combines with J gene TRBJ1-4; D is unclear. Trimming removed 0 bases from V and 6 bases from J, with 5 bases in between. From germline, CDR1 is SSHAT and CDR2 FNYEAQ (reference sequence). The CDR3 consists of 13 residues. DNA for the CDR3: TGTGCCAGCAGCTTAGCGAGGGATGAAAAACTGTTTTTT. As protein: CASSLARDEKLFF.

The V gene is TRBV18, the J gene TRBJ1-2, with TRBD1 matching over 8 bases. V trimming: 3 bases; J trimming: 8 bases; junction bases outside the gene matches: 17. Germline-derived CDR1 and CDR2 are KGHSH and LQKENI. The CDR3 length is 17 residues. CDR3 region: CASSPLRGGQGMGGYTF. The CDR3 bases are TGTGCCAGCTCACCCCTGCGAGGAGGACAGGGAATGGGAGGCTACACCTTC.

This clone was detected a few times. This chain connects TRBV6-1 to TRBJ2-2, with D perhaps matching TRBD2 (6 bases). From germline, CDR1 is MNHNS and CDR2 SASEGT. Trimming removed 7 bases at V and 1 base at J, with 7 bases between. CDR3 length equals 13 residues. CDR3 bases: TGTGCCAGCATGCGGGGGAACACCGGGGAGCTGTTTTTT. Residues: CASMRGNTGELFF.

The chain uses TRBV6-5 and TRBJ2-2, with D possibly TRBD1 on 6 matching bases. The V gene lost 10 bases and the J gene lost 3 bases, with 15 bases spanning the gap. Germline V gene lookup returns CDR1 MNHEY and CDR2 SVGAGI. The CDR3 totals 14 residues. The CDR3 is CATRRQAYTGELFF. DNA of the CDR3: TGTGCCACCCGGCGACAGGCGTACACCGGGGAGCTGTTTTTT.